The T cell receptor beta chain described here comes from a study of cytomegalovirus exposure and HLA in healthy donors. Study as a whole: Falling in the Caucasian-associated ancestry cluster were 81% of under 450 genotyped donors.

The CDR3 has 12 amino acids. Germline-derived CDR1 and CDR2 are SQVTM and ANQGSEA. V dropped 7 bases and J dropped 7; count of bases not matched to a gene: 6. Study-wide results and caveats: In vitro confirmation showed three CMV-associated chains to be CMV antigen specific.

Of note for this clone: No antigen is known for it.

This PCR relied on a set of 60 Vbeta primers and 13 Jbeta primers. This table comes from immunoSEQ multiplex PCR, and its TCRdb copy is limited to in-frame clones, with some not included. The repertoire includes around 120,000 clones, roughly 80% of them detected once, and 8.5% to 10% sits in the top ten. The sequenced sample was PBMCs. The chain joins TRBV29-1 to TRBJ1-2; TRBD1 aligns across 10 bases. This receptor was obtained from a female donor in good health and CMV-seropositive. DNA of the CDR3: TGCAGCGGGGGGACAGGGGAGTCTGGCTACACCTTC. Amino acid sequence: CSGGTGESGYTF.